This T cell receptor (beta chain) derives from a study of shared clonotypes between healthy human individuals. About the study: Per donor, CD8 memory used one plate, CD8 naive used two, CD4 memory used three and CD4 naive used three.

The germline gives CDR1 MNHEY, CDR2 SVGAGI. The CDR3 covers 15 residues. V was clipped by 4 bases and J by 2 bases, with 9 bases between them. Only in-frame clones appear in the TCRdb table, and some are missing; sequencing was by immunoSEQ multiplex PCR. The data contain roughly 2.2 million clones, about 90% of them singletons. The receptor's source is a man younger than 30 in good health. Some clones in this sample may be carry-over from other donors' samples. The sample was naive CD4+ T cells from PBMCs. Subset of the sample: CD45RA+ positively selected. The rearrangement joins TRBV6-5 to TRBJ2-6; D gene ambiguous. The CDR3 coding sequence is TGTGCCAGCAGTTCCCAAGATCCTGGGGCCAACGTCCTGACTTTC. It is translated as CASSSQDPGANVLTF.